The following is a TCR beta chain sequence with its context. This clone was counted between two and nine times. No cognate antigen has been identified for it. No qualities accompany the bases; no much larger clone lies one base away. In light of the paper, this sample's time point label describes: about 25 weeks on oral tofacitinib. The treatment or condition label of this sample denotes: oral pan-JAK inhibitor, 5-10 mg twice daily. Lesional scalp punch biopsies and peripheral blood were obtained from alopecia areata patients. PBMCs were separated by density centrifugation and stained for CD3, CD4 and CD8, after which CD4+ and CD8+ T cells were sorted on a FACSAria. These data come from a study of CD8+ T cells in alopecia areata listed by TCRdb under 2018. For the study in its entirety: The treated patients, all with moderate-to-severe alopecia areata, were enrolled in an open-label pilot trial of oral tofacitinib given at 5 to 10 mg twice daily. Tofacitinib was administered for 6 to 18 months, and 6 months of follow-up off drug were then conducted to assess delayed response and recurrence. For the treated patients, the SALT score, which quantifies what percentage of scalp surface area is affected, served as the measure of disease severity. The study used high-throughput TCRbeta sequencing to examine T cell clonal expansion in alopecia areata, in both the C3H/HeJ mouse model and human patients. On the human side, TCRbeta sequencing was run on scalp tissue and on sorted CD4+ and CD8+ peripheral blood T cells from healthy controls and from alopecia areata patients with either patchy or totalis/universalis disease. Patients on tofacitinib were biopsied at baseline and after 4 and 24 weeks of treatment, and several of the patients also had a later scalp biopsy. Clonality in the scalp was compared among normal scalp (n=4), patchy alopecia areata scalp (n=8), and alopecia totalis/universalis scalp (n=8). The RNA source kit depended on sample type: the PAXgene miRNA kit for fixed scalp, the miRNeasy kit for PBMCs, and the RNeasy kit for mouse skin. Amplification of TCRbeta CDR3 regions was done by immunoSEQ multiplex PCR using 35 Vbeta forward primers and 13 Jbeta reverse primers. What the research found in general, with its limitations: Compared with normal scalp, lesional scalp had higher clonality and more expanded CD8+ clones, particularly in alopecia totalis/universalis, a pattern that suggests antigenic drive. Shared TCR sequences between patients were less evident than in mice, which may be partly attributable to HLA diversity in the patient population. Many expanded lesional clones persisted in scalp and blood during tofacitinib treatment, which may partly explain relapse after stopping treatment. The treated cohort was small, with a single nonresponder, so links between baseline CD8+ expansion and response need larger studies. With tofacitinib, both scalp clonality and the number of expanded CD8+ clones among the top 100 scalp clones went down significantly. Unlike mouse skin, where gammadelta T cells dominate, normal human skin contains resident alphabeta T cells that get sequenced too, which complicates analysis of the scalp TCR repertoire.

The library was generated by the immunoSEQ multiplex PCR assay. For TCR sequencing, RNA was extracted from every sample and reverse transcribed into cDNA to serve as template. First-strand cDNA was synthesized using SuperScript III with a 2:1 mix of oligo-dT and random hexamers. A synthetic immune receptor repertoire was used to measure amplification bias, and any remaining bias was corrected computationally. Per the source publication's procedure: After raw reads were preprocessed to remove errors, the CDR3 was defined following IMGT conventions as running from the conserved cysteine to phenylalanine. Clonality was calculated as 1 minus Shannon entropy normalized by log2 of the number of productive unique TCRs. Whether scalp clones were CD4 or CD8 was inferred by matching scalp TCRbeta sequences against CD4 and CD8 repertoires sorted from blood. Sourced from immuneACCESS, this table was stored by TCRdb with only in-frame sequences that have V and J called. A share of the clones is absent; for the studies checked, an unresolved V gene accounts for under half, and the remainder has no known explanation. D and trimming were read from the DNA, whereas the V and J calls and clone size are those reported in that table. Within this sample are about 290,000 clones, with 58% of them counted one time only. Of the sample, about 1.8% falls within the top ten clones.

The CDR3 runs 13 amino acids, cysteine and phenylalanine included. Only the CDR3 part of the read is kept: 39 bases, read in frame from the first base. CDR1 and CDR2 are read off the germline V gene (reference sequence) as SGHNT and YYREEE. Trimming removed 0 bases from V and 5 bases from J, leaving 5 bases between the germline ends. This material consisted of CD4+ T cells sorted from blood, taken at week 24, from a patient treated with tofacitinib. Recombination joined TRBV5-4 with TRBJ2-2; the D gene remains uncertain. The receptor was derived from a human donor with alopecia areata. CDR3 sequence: CASSLVPTGELFF. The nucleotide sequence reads TGTGCCAGCAGCTTGGTGCCAACCGGGGAGCTGTTTTTT.